The clone carrying this TCR beta chain showed up just once. Antigen: not known. CDR3 size: 16 residues. The germline V gene has CDR1 SGHVS and CDR2 FNYEAQ. Trimming pared 2 bases from V and 1 base from J, leaving 11 bases between. Cultured CD4+ T-cell DNA underwent Oncomine TCR Beta short-read sequencing. TCRdb fed the PCR reads into MiXCR, producing one record per CDR3 protein. This sample carries roughly 20,000 distinct CDR3 sequences, nearly 50% of them seen once, and the ten largest clones take around 5.5%. The data derive from a study of vaccination and CD4 T cells after COVID-19. Treatment reported: roughly 10-day PBMC culture with coronavirus spike peptide pools or control peptides (ViraFEST assay). Study-wide results and caveats: Rising from approximately 21 to 40, the median of SARS-CoV-2-reactive clonotypes did not change significantly.

The sequencing input was CD4+ T cells from blood, cultured in vitro. The sequence was obtained from a human donor who had recovered from COVID-19. V usage is TRBV7-6 and J usage is TRBJ2-2, with D perhaps matching TRBD2 (5 bases). CDR3 sequence (DNA): TGTGCCAGCAGCTTACGGGCTAGCTTGAACACCGGGGAGCTGTTTTTT. This translates into CASSLRASLNTGELFF. The full variable domain, with the rest looked up from reference TRBV7-6 and TRBJ2-2, is GAGVSQSPRYKVTKRGQDVALRCDPISGHVSLYWYRQALGQGPEFLTYFNYEAQQDKSGLPNDRFSAERPEGSISTLTIQRTEQRDSAMYRCASSLRASLNTGELFFGEGSRLTVL.